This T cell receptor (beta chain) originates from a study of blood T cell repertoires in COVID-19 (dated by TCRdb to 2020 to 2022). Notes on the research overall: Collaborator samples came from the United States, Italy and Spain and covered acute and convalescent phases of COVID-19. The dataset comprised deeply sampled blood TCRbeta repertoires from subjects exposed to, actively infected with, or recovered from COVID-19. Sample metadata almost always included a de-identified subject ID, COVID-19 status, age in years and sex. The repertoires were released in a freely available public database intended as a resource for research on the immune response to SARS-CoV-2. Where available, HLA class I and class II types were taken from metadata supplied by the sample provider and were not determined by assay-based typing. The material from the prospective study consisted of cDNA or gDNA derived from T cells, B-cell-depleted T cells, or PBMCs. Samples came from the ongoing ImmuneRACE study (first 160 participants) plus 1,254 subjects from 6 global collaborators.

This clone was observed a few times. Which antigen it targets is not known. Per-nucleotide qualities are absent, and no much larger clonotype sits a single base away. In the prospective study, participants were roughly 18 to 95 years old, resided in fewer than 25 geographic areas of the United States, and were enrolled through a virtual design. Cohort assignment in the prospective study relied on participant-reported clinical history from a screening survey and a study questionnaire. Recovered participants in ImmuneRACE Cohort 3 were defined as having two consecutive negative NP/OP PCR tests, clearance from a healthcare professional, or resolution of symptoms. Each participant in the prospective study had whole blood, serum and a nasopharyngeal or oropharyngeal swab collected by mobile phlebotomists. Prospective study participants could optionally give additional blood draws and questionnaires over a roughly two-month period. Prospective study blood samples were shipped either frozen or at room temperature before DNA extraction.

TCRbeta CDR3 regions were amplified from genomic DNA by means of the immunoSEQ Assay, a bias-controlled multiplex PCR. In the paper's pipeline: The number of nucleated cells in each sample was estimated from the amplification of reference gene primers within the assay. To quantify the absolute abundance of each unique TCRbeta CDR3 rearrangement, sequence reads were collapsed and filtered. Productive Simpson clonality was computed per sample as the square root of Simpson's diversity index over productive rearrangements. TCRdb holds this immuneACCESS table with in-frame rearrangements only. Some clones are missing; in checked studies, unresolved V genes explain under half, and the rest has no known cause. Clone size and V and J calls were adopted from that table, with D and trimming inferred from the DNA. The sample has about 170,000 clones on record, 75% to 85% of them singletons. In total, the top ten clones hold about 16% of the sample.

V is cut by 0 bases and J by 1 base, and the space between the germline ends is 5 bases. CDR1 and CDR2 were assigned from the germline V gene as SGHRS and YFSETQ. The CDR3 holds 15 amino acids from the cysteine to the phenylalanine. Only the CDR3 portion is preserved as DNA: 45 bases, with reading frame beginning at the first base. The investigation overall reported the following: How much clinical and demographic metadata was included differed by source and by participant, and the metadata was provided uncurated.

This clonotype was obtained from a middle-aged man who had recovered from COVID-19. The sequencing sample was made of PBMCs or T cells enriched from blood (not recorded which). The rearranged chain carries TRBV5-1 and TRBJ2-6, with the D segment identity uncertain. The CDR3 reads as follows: CASSLAGSGANVLTF. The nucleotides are TGCGCCAGCAGCTTGGCCGGTTCTGGGGCCAACGTCCTGACTTTC. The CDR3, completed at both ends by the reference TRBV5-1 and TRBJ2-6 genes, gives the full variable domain KAGVTQTPRYLIKTRGQQVTLSCSPISGHRSVSWYQQTPGQGLQFLFEYFSETQRNKGNFPGRFSGRQFSNSRSEMNVSTLELGDSALYLCASSLAGSGANVLTFGAGSRLTVL.